This entry lists 29 T cell receptor beta chains sequenced from one sample in a study of T cell repertoires and Cas9 in healthy adults. Assay: immunoSEQ multiplex PCR; the TCRdb copy retains only in-frame clones and omits some. The top ten hold roughly 0.7% of the sample, which has approximately 21,000 clones, 90% seen once. The sequenced sample consisted of CD4+ effector T cells (CD127+, CD25-, CD137-, CD154-) from PBMCs; culture status not recorded. Receptors originate from a human donor in good health.

The J gene is TRBJ2-7, the V gene TRBV7-9, with 14 positions matching TRBD2. Per the germline V gene, CDR1 is SEHNR and CDR2 is FQNEAQ (reference sequence). The CDR3 has 16 amino acids. J gave up 3 bases and V 5 bases, and 6 bases lay outside the gene matches. CDR3 sequence reads: CASSRGLAGEHYEQYF. The DNA for the CDR3 is TGTGCCAGCAGCCGGGGACTAGCGGGGGAACACTACGAGCAGTACTTC.

This clone was found once. The rearrangement joins TRBV28 to TRBJ1-6; D may be TRBD1 (6 bases). The CDR3 extends over 12 amino acids. Germline V gene sequence: CDR1 MDHEN, CDR2 SYDVKM. V dropped 9 bases and J dropped 7 bases, with 10 bases sitting between them. This CDR3 reads CASGGPNSPLHF. In DNA form, the CDR3 reads TGTGCCAGTGGGGGGCCGAATTCACCCCTCCACTTT. The full variable domain, completed using reference TRBV28 and TRBJ1-6, is DVKVTQSSRYLVKRTGEKVFLECVQDMDHENMFWYRQDPGLGLRLIYFSYDVKMKEKGDIPEGYSVSREKKERFSLILESASTNQTSMYLCASGGPNSPLHFGNGTRLTVT.

The chain carries TRBV5-4 and TRBJ2-7; a possible D gene is TRBD1 (5 bases). CDR1 and CDR2 (germline): SGHNT, YYREEE (reference sequence). This CDR3 spans 15 amino acids. The ends were cut back, 2 bases at V and 4 bases at J, with 16 bases in the middle. The CDR3 loop reads CASSLPGGQQYEQYF. For the CDR3, the DNA is TGTGCCAGCAGCTTACCCGGCGGACAACAATACGAGCAGTACTTC. The entire variable domain, with the rest obtained from reference TRBV5-4 and TRBJ2-7, is as follows: ETGVTQSPTHLIKTRGQQVTLRCSSQSGHNTVSWYQQALGQGPQFIFQYYREEENGRGNFPPRFSGLQFPNYSSELNVNALELDDSALYLCASSLPGGQQYEQYFGPGTRLTVT.

This clone was recorded once. V gene TRBV4-2 combines with J gene TRBJ1-1, with D unresolved. Trimming pared 0 bases from V and 1 base from J, leaving 9 bases between. The germline V gene encodes CDR1 LGHNA and CDR2 YNFKEQ. CDR3 length equals 15 residues. The CDR3 sequence is CASSQDYGGNTEAFF. CDR3 nucleotides: TGTGCCAGCAGCCAAGATTACGGTGGGAACACTGAAGCTTTCTTT.

The V and J genes are TRBV28 and TRBJ2-1; D is uncertain. This CDR3 is built from 14 residues. The germline V gene has CDR1 MDHEN and CDR2 SYDVKM. V lost 5 bases and J lost 0, with 8 bases in between. In DNA form, the CDR3 reads TGTGCCAGCAGTCCCCGGTACTCCTACAATGAGCAGTTCTTC. Encoded protein: CASSPRYSYNEQFF.

The rearrangement uses TRBV19 and TRBJ2-7, with 10 nucleotides matching TRBD1. V shed 5 bases, J shed 4 bases, and the junction held 8 bases outside the gene matches. In germline, CDR1 is LNHDA, CDR2 SQIVND (reference sequence). The CDR3 sequence is 15 residues long. The CDR3, as DNA: TGTGCCAGTAGTGCACGGGACAGGGGTTCGTACGAGCAGTACTTC. It encodes CASSARDRGSYEQYF.

This chain joins TRBV7-3 and TRBJ2-1; D might be TRBD1 (7 bases). CDR3 size: 19 residues. Germline-derived CDR1 and CDR2 are SGHTA and FQGTGA. V was trimmed by 5 bases and J by 3 bases, leaving 26 bases between them. In DNA form, the CDR3 reads TGTGCCAGCAGCCCCCGCCCCAGGGGGGCCCCCCACTACTACAATGAGCAGTTCTTC. Its translation: CASSPRPRGAPHYYNEQFF.

The chain employs TRBV7-3 and TRBJ2-2, with TRBD2 identical over 15 bases. Germline trimming cut 4 bases from V and 4 bases from J; bases unmatched to any gene: 1. This CDR3 is built from 16 residues. CDR1 SGHTA and CDR2 FQGTGA come from the germline V gene. CDR3 amino acids: CASSSGLAGGTGELFF. The CDR3 DNA is TGTGCCAGCAGCTCGGGACTAGCGGGGGGCACCGGGGAGCTGTTTTTT.

The rearrangement uses TRBV5-8 and TRBJ1-6; D not certain. Germline V gene sequence: CDR1 SGHTS, CDR2 YDEGEE. V was shortened by 3 bases and J by 0 bases, with 7 bases between the two germline ends. This CDR3 has 15 residues. In DNA form, the CDR3 reads TGTGCCAGCAGCTGGGTACGCTCCTATAATTCACCCCTCCACTTT. It codes for CASSWVRSYNSPLHF. Variable domain in full (rest from reference TRBV5-8 and TRBJ1-6): EAGVTQSPTHLIKTRGQQATLRCSPISGHTSVYWYQQALGLGLQFLLWYDEGEERNRGNFPPRFSGRQFPNYSSELNVNALELEDSALYLCASSWVRSYNSPLHFGNGTRLTVT.

This chain connects TRBV19 to TRBJ2-5, with 9 bases identical to TRBD1. The CDR3 has 14 amino acids. Germline V gene sequence: CDR1 LNHDA, CDR2 SQIVND (reference sequence). Unmatched junction bases numbered 3, after V lost 6 bases and J lost 1 base. CDR3 nucleotide sequence: TGTGCCAGTAGCCGGACAGGGGCCCAAGAGACCCAGTACTTC. Protein sequence: CASSRTGAQETQYF. The full variable domain, in which reference TRBV19 and TRBJ2-5 provide the parts outside the CDR3, is DGGITQSPKYLFRKEGQNVTLSCEQNLNHDAMYWYRQDPGQGLRLIYYSQIVNDFQKGDIAEGYSVSREKKESFPLTVTSAQKNPTAFYLCASSRTGAQETQYFGPGTRLLVL.

The chain recombines TRBV29-1 with TRBJ1-1; D uncertain. V dropped 4 bases and J dropped 5 bases, with 14 bases sitting between them. The CDR3 contains 13 residues. Germline CDR1 SQVTM, CDR2 ANQGSEA. As DNA, the CDR3 is TGCAGCGTTGGTAAAGGGTCTAGGACTGAAGCTTTCTTT. This encodes CSVGKGSRTEAFF.

V usage is TRBV5-1 and J usage is TRBJ2-7; D is undetermined. The CDR3 consists of 12 residues. Germline V lookup: CDR1 SGHRS, CDR2 YFSETQ. Trimming took off 0 bases at V and 4 bases at J, with 5 bases between the two ends. The CDR3 here is CASSLVPYEQYF. The CDR3, as DNA: TGCGCCAGCAGCTTGGTTCCGTACGAGCAGTACTTC.

The J gene is TRBJ2-5, the V gene TRBV2; 14 nucleotides match TRBD2. Germline V gene sequence: CDR1 SNHLY, CDR2 FYNNEI. V was pared by 6 bases and J by 3 bases, with 3 bases of the junction left unmatched. The CDR3 has 15 residues. The CDR3 nucleotides read TGTGCCAGCAGCCAGGGACTAGCGGGGGAAGAGACCCAGTACTTC. Amino acids: CASSQGLAGEETQYF.

The chain carries TRBV5-5 and TRBJ2-7; possible D gene TRBD1, 5 bases. Per germline, CDR1 SGHKS and CDR2 YYEKEE (reference sequence). Trimming left V 1 base short and J 0 bases short, with 11 bases between. This CDR3 region has 15 residues. CDR3 loop: CASSLTGFSSYEQYF. The CDR3 DNA follows: TGTGCCAGCAGCTTGACAGGATTTAGCTCCTACGAGCAGTACTTC.

This chain connects TRBV28 to TRBJ1-6; maybe TRBD1 (5 bases). V gave up 3 bases and J gave up 4 bases, with 10 bases separating them. Per germline, CDR1 MDHEN and CDR2 SYDVKM. The CDR3 runs to 15 residues. The CDR3 is CASSFKGNYNSPLHF. The CDR3 DNA reads TGTGCCAGCAGTTTTAAGGGGAATTATAATTCACCCCTCCACTTT.

This chain uses TRBV11-2 with TRBJ1-1, with TRBD1 identical over 7 bases. With 5 bases clipped from V and 11 bases from J, the junction kept 11 bases outside the gene matches. The CDR3 spans 13 residues. CDR1 is SGHAT, CDR2 FQNNGV, per germline. The CDR3 here is CASSPQGGLYAFF. CDR3 coding DNA: TGTGCCAGCAGCCCCCAGGGGGGCCTGTATGCTTTCTTT.

This clone was seen a single time. The chain couples TRBV11-3 to TRBJ2-2; D possibly corresponds to TRBD1 (6 bases). Germline V CDR1 and CDR2: SGHNT, YENEEA. The CDR3 is made up of 16 amino acids. With 5 bases removed from V and 1 base from J, the gap between germline ends came to 14 bases. Here the CDR3 DNA reads TGTGCCAGCAGCGATGCGTGGGGACAGAACACCGGGGAGCTGTTTTTT. Its translation is CASSDAWGQNTGELFF.

The gene calls are TRBV19 and TRBJ2-7; 7 nucleotides align to TRBD2. Germline-derived CDR1 and CDR2 are LNHDA and SQIVND (reference sequence). The CDR3 is 18 residues long. With V trimmed by 2 bases and J by 0 bases, 13 bases remained unmatched. The CDR3 DNA reads as TGTGCCAGTAGTATAATCCCCTGGGCCGGGGGGAGCTCCTACGAGCAGTACTTC. It is translated as CASSIIPWAGGSSYEQYF. The whole variable domain, filled in from reference TRBV19 and TRBJ2-7, reads DGGITQSPKYLFRKEGQNVTLSCEQNLNHDAMYWYRQDPGQGLRLIYYSQIVNDFQKGDIAEGYSVSREKKESFPLTVTSAQKNPTAFYLCASSIIPWAGGSSYEQYFGPGTRLTVT.

V and J are TRBV6-5 and TRBJ1-1, with 8 bases lining up with TRBD1. The CDR3 length is 15 residues. The ends lost 6 bases at V and 2 bases at J; junction bases unmatched: 8. Per germline, CDR1 MNHEY and CDR2 SVGAGI. CDR3 sequence: CASRRRQGSNTEAFF. The CDR3 DNA sequence: TGTGCCAGCAGGCGTCGACAGGGGAGTAACACTGAAGCTTTCTTT.

This chain links TRBV5-6 with TRBJ2-7, with D perhaps assigned TRBD1 or TRBD2 (7 bases each). The V end lost 2 bases, the J end lost 0 bases, and 18 bases lay between the germline ends. The CDR3 extends over 17 amino acids. Germline values: CDR1 SGHDT, CDR2 YYEEEE. The CDR3 DNA reads TGTGCCAGCAGCTTTTCTCGCGGGGGACAGTCCTCCTACGAGCAGTACTTC. Translating gives CASSFSRGGQSSYEQYF.

The V and J genes are TRBV4-1 and TRBJ1-5; D might be TRBD1 (5 bases). Trimming pared 4 bases from V and 0 bases from J, leaving 13 bases between. The CDR3 totals 16 residues. Looked up from germline, CDR1 is MGHRA and CDR2 is YSYEKL. CDR3 DNA: TGCGCCAGCAGCCCGATAGCAGACAGTAGCAATCAGCCCCAGCATTTT. Amino acid sequence: CASSPIADSSNQPQHF.

The chain couples TRBV2 to TRBJ1-2; D gene uncertain. Trimming pared 7 bases from V and 0 bases from J, leaving 24 bases between. CDR1 and CDR2 (germline): SNHLY, FYNNEI. This CDR3 has 18 amino acids. Here the CDR3 reads CASTKTRAAPQSNYGYTF. The DNA for the CDR3 is TGTGCCAGCACCAAGACCCGGGCAGCGCCTCAATCTAACTATGGCTACACCTTC.

CDR3 sequence reads: CASSHDRGGLEEKLFF. CDR3 sequence (DNA): TGTGCCAGTAGCCACGACAGGGGAGGACTGGAGGAAAAACTGTTTTTT. V is TRBV19 and J is TRBJ1-4, with TRBD1 matching 8 bases. The CDR3 has 16 residues. CDR1 and CDR2 from the germline V gene are LNHDA and SQIVND (reference sequence). V gave up 6 bases and J gave up 8 bases; unmatched junction bases: 14.

This chain connects TRBV19 to TRBJ2-3; 8 bases are shared with TRBD2. Trimming removed 7 bases from V and 1 base from J; junction bases left unmatched: 4. Germline values: CDR1 LNHDA, CDR2 SQIVND (reference sequence). The CDR3 is 14 amino acids. The CDR3 loop reads CASKDGGGTDTQYF. CDR3 bases: TGTGCCAGTAAGGACGGGGGGGGCACAGATACGCAGTATTTT.

This clone was observed once. The J gene is TRBJ2-7, the V gene TRBV6-5; 9 bases map to TRBD1. CDR1 and CDR2 from the germline V gene are MNHEY and SVGAGI. The CDR3 is made up of 14 amino acids. Trimming removed 5 bases from V and 3 bases from J; junction bases left unmatched: 5. The CDR3 spells CASSRDRESYEQYF. In nucleotides, the CDR3 is TGTGCCAGCAGTAGGGACAGGGAGAGCTACGAGCAGTACTTC.

V and J are TRBV28 and TRBJ2-7; D possibly corresponds to TRBD1 (5 bases). This CDR3 comprises 14 residues. From germline, CDR1 is MDHEN and CDR2 SYDVKM. Trimming cost V 6 bases and J 2 bases, with 14 bases left between them. CDR3 coding DNA: TGTGCCAGCAGCCGGATACAGGCTACCTACGAGCAGTACTTC. Translated, it gives CASSRIQATYEQYF.

V usage is TRBV28 and J usage is TRBJ1-1, with unresolved D. The length of the CDR3 is 12 residues. The germline CDR1 and CDR2 sequences are MDHEN and SYDVKM. V gave up 8 bases and J gave up 1 base, with 8 bases separating them. In DNA, the CDR3 is TGTGCCAGCGGGATACCGAACACTGAAGCTTTCTTT. It encodes CASGIPNTEAFF.

The chain carries TRBV4-2 and TRBJ2-7, with D perhaps matching TRBD2 (5 bases). Trimming cost V 1 base and J 6 bases, with 16 bases left between them. The CDR3 is made up of 15 amino acids. Germline CDR1 and CDR2: LGHNA and YNFKEQ. The DNA for the CDR3 is TGTGCCAGCAGCCAAGTACCCGGGGTTCAAGGCGAGCAGTACTTC. It codes for CASSQVPGVQGEQYF.

V usage is TRBV4-1 and J usage is TRBJ1-2; no definite D call. Germline CDR1 and CDR2: MGHRA and YSYEKL. This CDR3 comprises 14 residues. V lost 0 bases and J lost 3, with 8 bases in between. CDR3: CASSQDGQYYGYTF. CDR3 in DNA: TGCGCCAGCAGCCAAGATGGTCAATACTATGGCTACACCTTC.